There are many counts of the clone carrying this T cell receptor (beta chain). As processed by the authors: Clinicopathological groups differed in CDR3, with these differences serving to build a distant-metastasis classifier for papillary thyroid cancer. TCRdb reassembled clones from the PCR reads with MiXCR. These V and J calls are TCRdb output, not the study's own analysis. The sample lists roughly 20,000 clones, around 16% occurring once. The data are from a study of metastatic and nonmetastatic thyroid tumors. V dropped 2 bases and J dropped 5; count of bases not matched to a gene: 6. This CDR3 contains 14 residues. Germline V gene sequence: CDR1 MGHRA, CDR2 YSYEKL. Patients underwent thyroid surgery, and none had received any treatment before it.

The rearrangement links TRBV4-1 to TRBJ2-7, with 7 nucleotides matching TRBD1. The sample comprised blood. The clonotype was recovered from a male donor with papillary thyroid cancer or a benign thyroid nodule (not recorded which). Some clones in this sample may be carry-over from other donors' samples. CDR3 amino acids: CASSQLHRGHEQYF. The CDR3 DNA reads as TGCGCCAGCAGCCAATTACACAGGGGTCACGAGCAGTACTTC.